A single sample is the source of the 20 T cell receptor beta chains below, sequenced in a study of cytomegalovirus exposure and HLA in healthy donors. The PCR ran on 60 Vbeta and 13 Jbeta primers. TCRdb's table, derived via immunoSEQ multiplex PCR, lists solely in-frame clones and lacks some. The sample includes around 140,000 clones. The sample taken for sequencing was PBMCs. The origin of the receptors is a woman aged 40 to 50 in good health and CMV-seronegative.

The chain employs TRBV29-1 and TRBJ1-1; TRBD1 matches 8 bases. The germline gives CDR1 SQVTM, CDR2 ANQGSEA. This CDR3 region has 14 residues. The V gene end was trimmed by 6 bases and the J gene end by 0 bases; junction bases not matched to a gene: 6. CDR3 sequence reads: CSVGTGNMNTEAFF. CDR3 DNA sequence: TGCAGCGTGGGGACAGGCAATATGAACACTGAAGCTTTCTTT.

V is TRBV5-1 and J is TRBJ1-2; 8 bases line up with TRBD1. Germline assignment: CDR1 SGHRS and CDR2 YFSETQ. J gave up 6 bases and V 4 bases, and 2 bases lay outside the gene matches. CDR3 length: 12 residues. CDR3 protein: CASSVTGDGYTF. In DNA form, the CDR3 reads TGCGCCAGCAGCGTGACAGGGGATGGCTACACCTTC.

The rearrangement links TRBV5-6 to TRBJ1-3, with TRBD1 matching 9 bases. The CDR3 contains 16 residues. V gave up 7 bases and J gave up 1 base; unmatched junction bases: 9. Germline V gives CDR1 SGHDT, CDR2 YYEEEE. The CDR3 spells CASGSGTGRSGNTIYF. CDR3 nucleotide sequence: TGTGCCAGCGGCTCCGGGACAGGGCGATCTGGAAACACCATATATTTT.

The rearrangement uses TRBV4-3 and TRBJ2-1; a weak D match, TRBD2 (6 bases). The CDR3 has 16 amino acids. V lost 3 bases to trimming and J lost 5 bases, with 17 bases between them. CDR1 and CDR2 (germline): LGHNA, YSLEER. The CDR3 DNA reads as TGCGCCAGCAGCCAGTCTGGGGACTCCCCTCACAATGAGCAGTTCTTC. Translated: CASSQSGDSPHNEQFF.

CDR3 sequence reads: CASSVLQPDTGELFF. CDR3 bases: TGTGCCAGCAGTGTGTTACAGCCCGACACCGGGGAGCTGTTTTTT. The rearrangement links TRBV2 to TRBJ2-2; D is unresolved. Trimming removed 4 bases from V and 3 bases from J, with 12 bases in between. CDR3 length: 15 amino acids. The V gene's germline CDR1 is SNHLY and CDR2 FYNNEI. Looking up the rest from reference TRBV2 and TRBJ2-2 gives the full variable domain: EPEVTQTPSHQVTQMGQEVILRCVPISNHLYFYWYRQILGQKVEFLVSFYNNEISEKSEIFDDQFSVERPDGSNFTLKIRSTKLEDSAMYFCASSVLQPDTGELFFGEGSRLTVL.

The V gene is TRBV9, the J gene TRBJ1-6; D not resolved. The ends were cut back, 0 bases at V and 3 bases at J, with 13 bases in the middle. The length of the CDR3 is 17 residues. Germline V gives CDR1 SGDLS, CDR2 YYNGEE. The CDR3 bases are TGTGCCAGCAGCGTAGGCCAGGCCCGGGGCTATAATTCACCCCTCCACTTT. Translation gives CASSVGQARGYNSPLHF.

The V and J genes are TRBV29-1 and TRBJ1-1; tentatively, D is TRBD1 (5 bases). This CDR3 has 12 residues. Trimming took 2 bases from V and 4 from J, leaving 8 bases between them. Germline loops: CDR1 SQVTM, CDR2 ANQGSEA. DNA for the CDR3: TGCAGCGTTGAACTAGACAGCACTGAAGCTTTCTTT. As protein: CSVELDSTEAFF.

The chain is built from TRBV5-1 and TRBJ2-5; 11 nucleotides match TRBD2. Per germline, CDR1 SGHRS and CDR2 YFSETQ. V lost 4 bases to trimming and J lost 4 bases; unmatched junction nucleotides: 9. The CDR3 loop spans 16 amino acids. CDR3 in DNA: TGCGCCAGCAGCCTTCTTAGCGGGGGGGCCGGAGAGACCCAGTACTTC. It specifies CASSLLSGGAGETQYF. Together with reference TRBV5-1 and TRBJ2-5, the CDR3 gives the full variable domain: KAGVTQTPRYLIKTRGQQVTLSCSPISGHRSVSWYQQTPGQGLQFLFEYFSETQRNKGNFPGRFSGRQFSNSRSEMNVSTLELGDSALYLCASSLLSGGAGETQYFGPGTRLLVL.

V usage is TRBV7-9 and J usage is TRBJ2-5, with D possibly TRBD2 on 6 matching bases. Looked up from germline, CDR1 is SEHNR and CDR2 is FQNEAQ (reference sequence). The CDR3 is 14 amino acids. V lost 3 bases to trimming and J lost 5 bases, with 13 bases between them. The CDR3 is CASSLGGARETQYF. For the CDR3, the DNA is TGTGCCAGCAGCTTGGGGGGAGCTCGGGAGACCCAGTACTTC.

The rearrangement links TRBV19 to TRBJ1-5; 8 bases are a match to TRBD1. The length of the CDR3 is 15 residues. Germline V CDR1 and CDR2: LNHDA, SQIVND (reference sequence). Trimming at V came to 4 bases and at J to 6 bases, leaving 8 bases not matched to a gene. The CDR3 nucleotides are TGTGCCAGTAGTACCCAGGGGGCGGCTATTCAGCCCCAGCATTTT. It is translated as CASSTQGAAIQPQHF.

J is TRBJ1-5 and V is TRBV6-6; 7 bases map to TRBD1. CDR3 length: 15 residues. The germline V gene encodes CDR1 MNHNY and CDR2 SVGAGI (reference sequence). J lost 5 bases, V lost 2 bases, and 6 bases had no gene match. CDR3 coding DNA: TGTGCCAGCAGTTACGGGGGGCAGGGGGATCAGCCCCAGCATTTT. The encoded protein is CASSYGGQGDQPQHF.

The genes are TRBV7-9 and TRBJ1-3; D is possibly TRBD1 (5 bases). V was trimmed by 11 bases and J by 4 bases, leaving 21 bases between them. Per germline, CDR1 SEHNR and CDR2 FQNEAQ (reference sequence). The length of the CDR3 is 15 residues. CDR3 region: CAGSTYRRFGNTIYF. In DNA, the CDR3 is TGTGCCGGATCGACTTACAGGCGGTTCGGAAACACCATATATTTT.

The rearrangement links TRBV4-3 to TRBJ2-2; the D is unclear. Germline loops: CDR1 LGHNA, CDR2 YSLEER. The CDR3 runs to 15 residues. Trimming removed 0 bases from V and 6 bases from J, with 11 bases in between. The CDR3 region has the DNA TGCGCCAGCAGCCAAGAGGGCAGGCCCTCCGGGGAGCTGTTTTTT. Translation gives CASSQEGRPSGELFF.

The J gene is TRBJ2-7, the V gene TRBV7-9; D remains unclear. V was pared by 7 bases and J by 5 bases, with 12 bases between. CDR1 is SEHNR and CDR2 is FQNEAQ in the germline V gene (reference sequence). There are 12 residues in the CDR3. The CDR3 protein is CASTIQAHEQYF. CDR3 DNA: TGTGCCAGCACCATCCAAGCCCACGAGCAGTACTTC.

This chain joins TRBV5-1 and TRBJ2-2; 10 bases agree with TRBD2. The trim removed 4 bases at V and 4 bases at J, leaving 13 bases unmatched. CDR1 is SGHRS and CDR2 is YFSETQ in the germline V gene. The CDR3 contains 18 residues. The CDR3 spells CASSRWGAGGPGTGELFF. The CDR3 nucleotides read TGCGCCAGCAGCCGTTGGGGAGCGGGGGGGCCAGGCACCGGGGAGCTGTTTTTT.

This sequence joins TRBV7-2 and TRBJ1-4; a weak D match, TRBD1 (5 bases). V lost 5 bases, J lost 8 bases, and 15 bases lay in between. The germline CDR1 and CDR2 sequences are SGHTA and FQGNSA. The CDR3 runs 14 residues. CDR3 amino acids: CASSPLGGREKLFF. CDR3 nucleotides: TGTGCCAGCAGCCCCCTGGGGGGTCGAGAAAAACTGTTTTTT.

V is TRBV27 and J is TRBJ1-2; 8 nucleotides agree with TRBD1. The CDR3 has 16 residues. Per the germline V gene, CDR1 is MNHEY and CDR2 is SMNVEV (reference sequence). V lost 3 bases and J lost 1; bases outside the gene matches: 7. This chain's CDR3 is CASSLFRGQINYGYTF. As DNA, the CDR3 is TGTGCCAGCAGTTTGTTCAGGGGGCAGATTAACTATGGCTACACCTTC.

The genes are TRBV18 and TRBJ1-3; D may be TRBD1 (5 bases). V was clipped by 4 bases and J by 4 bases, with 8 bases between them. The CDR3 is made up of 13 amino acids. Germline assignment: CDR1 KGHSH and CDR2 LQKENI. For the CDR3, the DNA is TGTGCCAGCTCACAGGGGTCCGGAAACACCATATATTTT. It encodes CASSQGSGNTIYF.

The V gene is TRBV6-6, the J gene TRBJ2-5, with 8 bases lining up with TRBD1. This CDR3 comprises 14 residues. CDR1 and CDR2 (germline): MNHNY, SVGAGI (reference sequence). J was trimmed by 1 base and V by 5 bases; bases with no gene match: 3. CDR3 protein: CASSQTGGQETQYF. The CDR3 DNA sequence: TGTGCCAGCAGTCAAACAGGGGGCCAAGAGACCCAGTACTTC.

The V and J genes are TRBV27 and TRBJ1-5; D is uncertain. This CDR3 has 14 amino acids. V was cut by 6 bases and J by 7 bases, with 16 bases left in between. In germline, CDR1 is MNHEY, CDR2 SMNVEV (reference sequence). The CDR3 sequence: CASSRFEMGQPQHF. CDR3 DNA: TGTGCCAGCAGCCGCTTTGAAATGGGCCAGCCCCAGCATTTT.